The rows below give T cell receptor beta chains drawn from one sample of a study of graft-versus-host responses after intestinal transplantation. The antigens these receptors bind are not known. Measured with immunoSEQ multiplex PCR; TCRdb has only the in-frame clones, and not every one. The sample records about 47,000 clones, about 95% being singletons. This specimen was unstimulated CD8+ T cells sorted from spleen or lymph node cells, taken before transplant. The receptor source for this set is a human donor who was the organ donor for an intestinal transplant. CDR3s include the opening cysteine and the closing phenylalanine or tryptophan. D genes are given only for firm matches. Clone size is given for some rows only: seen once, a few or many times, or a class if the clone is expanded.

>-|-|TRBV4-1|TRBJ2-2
CASSQDPVSGNPGELFF
TGCGCCAGCAGCCAAGATCCGGTCTCCGGGAACCCCGGGGAGCTGTTTTTT
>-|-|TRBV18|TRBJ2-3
CASSPSPGQTSTDTQYF
TGTGCCAGCTCACCTAGCCCCGGACAGACAAGCACAGATACGCAGTATTTT
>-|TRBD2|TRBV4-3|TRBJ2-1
CASSPGRGALNEQFF
TGCGCCAGCAGCCCGGGGCGGGGGGCCCTCAATGAGCAGTTCTTC
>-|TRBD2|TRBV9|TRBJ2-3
CASSVEASGGTTDTQYF
TGTGCCAGCAGCGTAGAAGCTAGCGGGGGAACCACAGATACGCAGTATTTT
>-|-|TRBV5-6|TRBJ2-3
CASSSQQETTADTQYF
TGTGCCAGCAGCTCCCAACAGGAAACCACGGCAGATACGCAGTATTTT
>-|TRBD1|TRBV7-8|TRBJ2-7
CASSLAATGAHEQYF
TGTGCCAGCAGCTTAGCCGCGACAGGGGCCCACGAGCAGTACTTC
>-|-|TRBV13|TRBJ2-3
CASSPGVAKTPLNTDTQYF
TGTGCCAGCAGCCCAGGGGTAGCGAAGACACCTTTAAACACAGATACGCAGTATTTT
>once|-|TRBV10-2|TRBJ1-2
CASRDGGIDGYTF
TGCGCCAGCAGGGACGGGGGGATCGATGGCTACACCTTC
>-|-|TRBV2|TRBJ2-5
CATLPLDTQETQYF
TGTGCCACCCTCCCTTTGGACACCCAAGAGACCCAGTACTTC
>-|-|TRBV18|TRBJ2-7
CASSSSTSYEQYF
TGTGCCAGCTCGTCTAGTACCTCCTACGAGCAGTACTTC
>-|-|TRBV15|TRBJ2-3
CATSSTQGDSTDTQYF
TGTGCCACCAGCTCGACTCAGGGCGATAGCACAGATACGCAGTATTTT
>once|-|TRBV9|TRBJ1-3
CASGGSGNTIYF
TGTGCCAGCGGGGGATCTGGAAACACCATATATTTT
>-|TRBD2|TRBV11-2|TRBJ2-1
CASSLDSLLAGPVEQFF
TGTGCCAGCAGCTTAGATAGTTTGCTAGCGGGGCCCGTTGAGCAGTTCTTC
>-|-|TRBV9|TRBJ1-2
CASSVSGGNYGYTF
TGTGCCAGCAGCGTATCCGGGGGTAACTATGGCTACACCTTC
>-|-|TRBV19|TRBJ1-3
CASIEDSGNTIYF
TGTGCCAGTATAGAAGACTCTGGAAACACCATATATTTT
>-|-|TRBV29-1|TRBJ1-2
CSVVGLGLGASGYTF
TGCAGCGTTGTGGGGCTGGGTTTGGGGGCGAGCGGCTACACCTTC
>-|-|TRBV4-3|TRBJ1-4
CASRETGPGEKLFF
TGCGCCAGCAGGGAGACAGGCCCGGGGGAAAAACTGTTTTTT
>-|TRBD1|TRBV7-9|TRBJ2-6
CASSFGTGFGEANVLTF
TGTGCCAGCAGCTTTGGGACAGGCTTCGGCGAGGCCAACGTCCTGACTTTC
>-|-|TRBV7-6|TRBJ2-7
CASSLVPTSYISESYEQYF
TGTGCCAGCAGCTTAGTCCCAACTTCGTATATAAGTGAATCCTACGAGCAGTACTTC
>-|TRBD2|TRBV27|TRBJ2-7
CASSWAGGLSYEQYF
TGTGCCAGCAGTTGGGCGGGGGGACTCTCCTACGAGCAGTACTTC
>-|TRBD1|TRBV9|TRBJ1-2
CASSDPISLDRDGYTF
TGTGCCAGCAGCGATCCCATCTCCCTTGACAGGGATGGCTACACCTTC
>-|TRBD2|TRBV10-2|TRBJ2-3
CASSEMGGGRTDTQYF
TGCGCCAGCAGTGAGATGGGCGGGGGTCGCACAGATACGCAGTATTTT
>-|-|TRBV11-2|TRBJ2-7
CASSLTNSYEQYF
TGTGCCAGCAGCTTGACGAATTCCTACGAGCAGTACTTC
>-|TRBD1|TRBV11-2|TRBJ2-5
CASSLGDRVVETQYF
TGTGCCAGCAGCTTAGGGGACAGGGTTGTAGAGACCCAGTACTTC
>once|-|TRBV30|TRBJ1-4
CAQGSLGGGEKLFF
TGTGCCCAGGGGTCCCTCGGAGGGGGTGAAAAACTGTTTTTT